These 3 T cell receptor beta chains share one sample of origin, sequenced in a study of cytomegalovirus exposure and HLA in healthy donors (dated by TCRdb to 2015 to 2018). To prepare the library, the immunoSEQ multiplex PCR assay was applied. For the multiplex PCR, a mixture combining 60 forward primers for TCR Vbeta segments and 13 reverse primers for TCR Jbeta segments was used. The table comes from immuneACCESS by way of TCRdb, which keeps in-frame sequences with V and J called. Part of the clones is missing from these tables; in studies checked, under half for an unresolved V gene and the rest for unknown reasons. The sample has about 140,000 clones on record, about 80% of them singletons. The ten largest clones add up to 4.5% of the sample. Specimen: PBMCs. The receptor source for this set is a man in his forties or fifties in good health and CMV-seronegative.

The rearrangement joins TRBV5-1 to TRBJ2-3; unclear D gene. The germline CDR1 and CDR2 sequences are SGHRS and YFSETQ. V lost 4 bases, J lost 0 bases, and 15 bases lay in between. The CDR3 has 16 residues. The CDR3: CASSPRVVASTDTQYF. The CDR3 bases are TGCGCCAGCAGCCCACGGGTCGTAGCTAGCACAGATACGCAGTATTTT.

This clone was recorded only once. The rearrangement uses TRBV28 and TRBJ2-5; tentative D call: TRBD1 (6 bases). The J call may not be correct, given that the DNA end is closer to TRBJ2-7. The CDR3 extends over 15 amino acids. Germline V gives CDR1 MDHEN, CDR2 SYDVKM. The CDR3 coding sequence is TGTGCCAGCAGTCCAGGGGTTAGTGTGGAAGTCGAGCAGTACTTC. Its translation is CASSPGVSVEVEQYF.

The genes are TRBV2 and TRBJ2-1, with 7 nucleotides matching TRBD1. This CDR3 spans 14 amino acids. Per the germline V gene, CDR1 is SNHLY and CDR2 is FYNNEI. With V trimmed by 7 bases and J by 5 bases, 8 bases remained unmatched. The CDR3 DNA reads as TGTGCCAGCAATTCACAGGGGCCAGACAATGAGCAGTTCTTC. Protein sequence: CASNSQGPDNEQFF.